This entry lists 19 T cell receptor beta chains sequenced from one sample in a study of cytomegalovirus exposure and HLA in healthy donors. 13 Jbeta primers and 60 Vbeta primers were used for the PCR. TCRdb keeps only in-frame clones here, not all; method: immunoSEQ multiplex PCR. In the table there are 120,000 or so clones, just over 65% of which are singletons. The sample consisted of PBMCs. These receptor sequences come from a young man in good health and CMV-seronegative.

This clone has only a few counts. The gene calls are TRBV28 and TRBJ2-1, with 8 bases fitting TRBD2. The V segment lost 3 bases and the J segment 4 bases; nucleotides outside the gene matches: 14. Germline V lookup: CDR1 MDHEN, CDR2 SYDVKM. This CDR3 contains 18 residues. Written as DNA, the CDR3 is TGTGCCAGCAGTTTTCATTTGGCGGGAGGCTCCCTTTACAATGAGCAGTTCTTC. Translated: CASSFHLAGGSLYNEQFF.

This clone was recorded a few times. The rearrangement uses TRBV28 and TRBJ2-7; tentative D call: TRBD1 (5 bases). CDR1 is MDHEN, CDR2 SYDVKM, per germline. Trimming removed 5 bases from V and 0 bases from J, with 20 bases in between. The CDR3 has 17 amino acids. The CDR3 DNA reads TGTGCCAGCAGTCCTCCCGGTCTCGACAGACACTCCTACGAGCAGTACTTC. Its protein product is CASSPPGLDRHSYEQYF.

This chain joins TRBV2 and TRBJ2-2; 7 bases are a match to TRBD2. CDR3 length: 13 amino acids. Germline CDR1 SNHLY, CDR2 FYNNEI. V shed 6 bases, J shed 7 bases, and the junction held 5 bases outside the gene matches. CDR3 DNA: TGTGCCAGCAGGAGACTAGCTGGCGGGGAGCTGTTTTTT. It yields the protein CASRRLAGGELFF.

This clone was seen only a few times. The gene calls are TRBV5-1 and TRBJ2-7; the match to TRBD2 covers 8 bases. The CDR3 totals 17 residues. Germline loops: CDR1 SGHRS, CDR2 YFSETQ. With V trimmed by 4 bases and J by 5 bases, 17 bases remained unmatched. CDR3 nucleotide sequence: TGCGCCAGCAGCCTCCTCCCGGGACTAGGCTTAGCTAACGAGCAGTACTTC. Translated: CASSLLPGLGLANEQYF.

This clone was found once. This chain connects TRBV4-1 to TRBJ1-2, with TRBD1 identical over 8 bases. With V trimmed by 2 bases and J by 5 bases, 4 bases remained unmatched. This CDR3 comprises 14 residues. Germline V gene sequence: CDR1 MGHRA, CDR2 YSYEKL. The DNA for the CDR3 is TGCGCCAGCAGCCAACTGACAGGGGAATATGGCTACACCTTC. Encoded protein: CASSQLTGEYGYTF.

The genes are TRBV19 and TRBJ1-2; D gene unclear. With 3 bases removed from V and 0 bases from J, the gap between germline ends came to 8 bases. The germline V gene encodes CDR1 LNHDA and CDR2 SQIVND (reference sequence). There are 14 residues in the CDR3. CDR3 sequence (DNA): TGTGCCAGTAGTATTCGGAGGGCTAACTATGGCTACACCTTC. It encodes CASSIRRANYGYTF.

The CDR3 DNA reads TGTGCCAGCAGCGTCCGGGACAGGGGGTATGAGCAGTACTTC. Protein product: CASSVRDRGYEQYF. The chain joins TRBV9 to TRBJ2-5; 11 bases agree with TRBD1. The CDR3 is 14 residues long. V was pared by 2 bases and J by 11 bases, with 8 bases of the junction left unmatched. Germline assignment: CDR1 SGDLS and CDR2 YYNGEE. The complete variable domain, with remaining parts taken from reference TRBV9 and TRBJ2-5, reads DSGVTQTPKHLITATGQRVTLRCSPRSGDLSVYWYQQSLDQGLQFLIQYYNGEERAKGNILERFSAQQFPDLHSELNLSSLELGDSALYFCASSVRDRGYEQYFGPGTRLLVL.

This clone occurred a few times. V and J are TRBV29-1 and TRBJ1-2; D is ambiguous. Germline CDR1 and CDR2: SQVTM and ANQGSEA. This CDR3 is 14 amino acids long. V lost 4 bases, J lost 2 bases, and 14 bases lay in between. CDR3: CSVVFVFKNYGYTF. CDR3 sequence (DNA): TGCAGCGTTGTGTTTGTGTTCAAAAACTATGGCTACACCTTC.

CDR3 in DNA: TGCGCCAGCAGCCATGTGACAGGGCAGCCGAACACTGAAGCTTTCTTT. It is translated as CASSHVTGQPNTEAFF. The chain joins TRBV5-1 to TRBJ1-1; 7 bases are a match to TRBD1. CDR1 is SGHRS, CDR2 YFSETQ, per germline. This CDR3 region has 16 residues. Trimming at V came to 4 bases and at J to 1 base, leaving 10 bases not matched to a gene. The full variable domain, completed using reference TRBV5-1 and TRBJ1-1, is KAGVTQTPRYLIKTRGQQVTLSCSPISGHRSVSWYQQTPGQGLQFLFEYFSETQRNKGNFPGRFSGRQFSNSRSEMNVSTLELGDSALYLCASSHVTGQPNTEAFFGQGTRLTVV.

This rearrangement joins TRBV28 to TRBJ2-1; 7 nucleotides line up with TRBD2. CDR1 MDHEN and CDR2 SYDVKM come from the germline V gene. This CDR3 region has 15 residues. V lost 3 bases and J lost 13; bases outside the gene matches: 15. The CDR3 spells CASSFPLRGGSAQFF. The CDR3 nucleotides read TGTGCCAGCAGTTTCCCCCTCAGAGGCGGGAGCGCTCAGTTCTTC.

This sequence joins TRBV18 and TRBJ1-5; TRBD1 is a possible D gene (5 bases). Germline CDR1 and CDR2: KGHSH and LQKENI. Trimming shortened V by 0 bases and J by 3 bases, and 9 bases separated the two germline ends. The CDR3 spans 15 residues. CDR3 sequence reads: CASSPPGRTNQPQHF. CDR3 DNA: TGTGCCAGCTCACCACCGGGGCGCACCAATCAGCCCCAGCATTTT.

The chain employs TRBV28 and TRBJ1-1; no firm D call. V lost 1 base and J 4 bases, leaving 13 bases between the germline ends. CDR1 is MDHEN, CDR2 SYDVKM, per germline. The CDR3 is 15 amino acids. The CDR3, as DNA: TGTGCCAGCAGTTTATTCCTTGAGGGAGGCACTGAAGCTTTCTTT. Protein product: CASSLFLEGGTEAFF.

The chain employs TRBV19 and TRBJ2-7; 10 positions agree with TRBD1. Germline V gene sequence: CDR1 LNHDA, CDR2 SQIVND (reference sequence). The CDR3 consists of 14 residues. With 2 bases clipped from V and 4 bases from J, the junction kept 2 bases outside the gene matches. The CDR3: CASSISDRGYEQYF. The CDR3 DNA reads as TGTGCCAGTAGTATATCGGACAGGGGGTACGAGCAGTACTTC.

This clone was picked up a small number of times. This chain uses TRBV15 with TRBJ2-1, with D maybe TRBD1 (5 bases). CDR1 is LNHNV and CDR2 is YYDKDF in the germline V gene (reference sequence). The CDR3 contains 16 residues. V dropped 2 bases and J dropped 3 bases, with 14 bases sitting between them. The CDR3 loop is CATSRIDRTLYNEQFF. The DNA for the CDR3 is TGTGCCACCAGCAGAATCGATCGGACACTCTACAATGAGCAGTTCTTC. The variable domain in full, completed from reference TRBV15 and TRBJ2-1, reads DAMVIQNPRYQVTQFGKPVTLSCSQTLNHNVMYWYQQKSSQAPKLLFHYYDKDFNNEADTPDNFQSRRPNTSFCFLDIRSPGLGDTAMYLCATSRIDRTLYNEQFFGPGTRLTVL.

J is TRBJ2-3 and V is TRBV9; a weak D match, TRBD2 (6 bases). CDR3 length equals 16 residues. Germline CDR1 SGDLS, CDR2 YYNGEE. Trimming stripped 0 bases from V and 2 bases from J, with 13 bases between. The CDR3 spells CASSVVGTGYTDTQYF. The CDR3 DNA is TGTGCCAGCAGCGTAGTAGGGACTGGGTACACAGATACGCAGTATTTT.

This chain joins TRBV27 and TRBJ2-5; the D gene is possibly TRBD1 (6 bases). From germline, CDR1 is MNHEY and CDR2 SMNVEV (reference sequence). This CDR3 has 14 amino acids. Trimming stripped 5 bases from V and 5 bases from J, with 15 bases between. This CDR3 reads CASSTRWGPETQYF. Here the CDR3 DNA reads TGTGCCAGCAGTACCCGCTGGGGGCCGGAGACCCAGTACTTC.

The gene calls are TRBV11-2 and TRBJ2-7; 7 positions agree with TRBD1. V shed 5 bases, J shed 2 bases, and the junction held 12 bases outside the gene matches. CDR1 is SGHAT and CDR2 is FQNNGV in the germline V gene. This CDR3 region has 16 residues. The CDR3 protein is CASSLGRWDSTYEQYF. CDR3 bases: TGTGCCAGCAGCCTGGGACGCTGGGACAGTACCTACGAGCAGTACTTC.

The chain couples TRBV19 to TRBJ2-3; TRBD2 matches at 15 bases. The germline CDR1 and CDR2 sequences are LNHDA and SQIVND (reference sequence). The CDR3 covers 19 residues. The V gene end was trimmed by 6 bases and the J gene end by 0 bases; junction bases not matched to a gene: 10. In DNA form, the CDR3 reads TGTGCCAGTAGCCCGCCTGGGACTAGCGGGGGGCTAAGCACAGATACGCAGTATTTT. It codes for CASSPPGTSGGLSTDTQYF.

The chain employs TRBV6-6 and TRBJ1-1; D unresolved. Trimming shortened V by 2 bases and J by 10 bases, and 8 bases separated the two germline ends. Germline assignment: CDR1 MNHNY and CDR2 SVGAGI (reference sequence). There are 11 residues in the CDR3. CDR3 protein: CASSYQVVAFF. The CDR3 DNA is TGTGCCAGCAGTTACCAGGTTGTAGCTTTCTTT.